This T cell receptor delta chain was recorded in a study of γδ T cells in repeated Plasmodium falciparum infection (dated by TCRdb to about 2021). For context, the study as a whole: The natural-infection arm enrolled Malian children exposed to intense seasonal malaria transmission and compared the Malian children with Australian children matched for age and gender. Four controlled human malaria infections were administered to a few malaria-naive U.S. adults over about 600 days by bites from P. falciparum NF54-infected Anopheles stephensi mosquitoes. Samples from controlled-infection subjects were taken at baseline, just before selected infections, and 21 days after each infection. Malian gammadelta TCR repertoires were analysed cross-sectionally during no-transmission periods and were analysed longitudinally across acute febrile malaria episodes. The study examined how repeated Plasmodium falciparum infection shapes the human gammadelta T cell repertoire, using natural infection in Mali and controlled human malaria infection. The full study reports these points: Because the controlled-infection cohort was small, analysis of inter-individual variability in gammadelta T cell responses was limited. Compared with the repertoires of Australian children, the Vdelta2-negative gammadelta TCR repertoires of Malian children appeared more clonally expanded, less diverse and less shared. The Malian cohort came from a small rural village of predominantly one ethnic group, limiting generalizability. Waves of new clonotype selection in Vdelta2-negative, largely Vdelta1+, gammadelta TCR repertoires appeared to be driven by repeated controlled infections. Across time and infection, the Vgamma9/Vdelta2+ TCR repertoires showed a highly stable polyclonal makeup, with many TCRgamma sequences overlapping between individuals.

For bulk TCR repertoire analysis, Vgamma9/Vdelta2+ and Vdelta2-negative gammadelta T cell populations were isolated by flow sorting from peripheral blood mononuclear cells. This clone occurred many times. The antigen this receptor binds is unknown. No qualities accompany the bases; no much larger clone lies one base away. The protocol used for the library was multiplex PCR. The sequencing machine was an Illumina MiSeq. Each sorted gammadelta T cell sample was sequenced for both the TCR gamma (TRG) and TCR delta (TRD) chains. In the original analysis: The repertoire analyses used clonotype tree plots, the accumulated frequency of the top 20 clonotypes, and diversity index (DI) and D75 metrics. Clone calls in TCRdb were regenerated from the public reads with CATT, after which identical DNA sequences shared one row. V and J calls and clone size were set by TCRdb, not the authors. This sample comprises 85,000 to 100,000 delta-chain clones, 0.9% to 1% of them detected only once. Around a tenth of the sample goes to the ten largest clones.

Unmatched junction bases come to 32, with V trimmed by 3 bases and J by 0 bases. For CDR1 and CDR2, the germline V gene lists TSWWSYY and QGS. From the cysteine through the phenylalanine, the CDR3 covers 26 amino acids. Only the CDR3 part of the read is kept: 78 bases, read in frame from the first base. The sequence derives from a pool of human donors (malaria-infected and uninfected, not separated). The sequenced sample consisted of gamma-delta T cells from blood. This receptor chain uses TRDV1 and TRDJ1; TRDD3 matches 12 bases in the middle. The CDR3 region: CALGDGLPPQYWGIPSSPLYTDKLIF. In nucleotides, the sequence is TGTGCTCTTGGGGATGGCCTTCCTCCACAGTACTGGGGGATACCAAGTTCCCCATTGTACACCGATAAACTCATCTTT.